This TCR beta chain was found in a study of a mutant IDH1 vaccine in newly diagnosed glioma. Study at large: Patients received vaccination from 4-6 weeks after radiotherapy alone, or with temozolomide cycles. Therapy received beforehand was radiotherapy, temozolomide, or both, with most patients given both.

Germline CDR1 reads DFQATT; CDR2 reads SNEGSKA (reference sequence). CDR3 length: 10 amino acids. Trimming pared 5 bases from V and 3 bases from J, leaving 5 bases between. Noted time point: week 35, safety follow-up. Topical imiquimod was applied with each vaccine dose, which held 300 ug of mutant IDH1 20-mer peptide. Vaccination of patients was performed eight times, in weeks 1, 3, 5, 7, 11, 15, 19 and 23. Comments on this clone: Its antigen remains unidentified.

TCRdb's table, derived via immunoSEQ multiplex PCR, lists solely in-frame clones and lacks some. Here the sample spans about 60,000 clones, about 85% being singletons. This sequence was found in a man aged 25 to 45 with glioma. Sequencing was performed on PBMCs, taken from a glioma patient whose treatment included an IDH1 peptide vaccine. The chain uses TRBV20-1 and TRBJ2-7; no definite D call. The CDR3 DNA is TGCAGTGCTTGGAACTACGAGCAGTACTTC. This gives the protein CSAWNYEQYF.